Each of the 22 T cell receptor beta chains below was sequenced from the same sample in a study of T-cell memory formation after mild COVID-19. Each CDR3 protein gets one entry after TCRdb re-called the 5' RACE reads with MiXCR. The sample shows about 270,000 distinct CDR3 sequences, about 16% of them seen only once. Specimen: PBMCs or a T cell subset sorted from them (not recorded which). The receptors shown here come from a young man who had mild COVID-19 (a few samples of this study predate the infection). Cell type and time point are not known.

This clonotype was detected ten times or more. The DNA of the CDR3 is TGCGCCAGCAGCGTGGGACTAGCGGAAAGCGAGCAGTACTTC. As protein: CASSVGLAESEQYF. This chain uses TRBV4-3 with TRBJ2-7; TRBD2 matches at 11 bases. Germline CDR1 and CDR2: LGHNA and YSLEER. V trimming: 5 bases; J trimming: 6 bases; junction bases outside the gene matches: 6. This CDR3 is built from 14 residues.

The rearrangement uses TRBV30 and TRBJ2-3, with D hard to call. With 3 bases removed from V and 3 bases from J, the gap between germline ends came to 7 bases. The CDR3 is made up of 12 amino acids. Germline loops: CDR1 GTSNPN, CDR2 SVGIG (reference sequence). CDR3: CAWSQETDTQYF. The CDR3, as DNA: TGTGCCTGGAGCCAGGAGACAGATACGCAGTATTTT. The complete variable domain, with remaining parts taken from reference TRBV30 and TRBJ2-3, reads SQTIHQWPATLVQPVGSPLSLECTVEGTSNPNLYWYRQAAGRGLQLLFYSVGIGQISSEVPQNLSASRPQDRQFILSSKKLLLSDSGFYLCAWSQETDTQYFGPGTRLTVL.

This clonotype was found a few times. The chain carries TRBV2 and TRBJ2-7; 10 positions match TRBD1. J lost 3 bases, V lost 8 bases, and 4 bases had no gene match. CDR1 is SNHLY, CDR2 FYNNEI, per germline. This CDR3 has 13 residues. The CDR3 region is CASGQGEFYEQYF. CDR3 bases: TGTGCCAGCGGACAGGGGGAGTTCTACGAGCAGTACTTC. The whole variable domain, filled in from reference TRBV2 and TRBJ2-7, reads EPEVTQTPSHQVTQMGQEVILRCVPISNHLYFYWYRQILGQKVEFLVSFYNNEISEKSEIFDDQFSVERPDGSNFTLKIRSTKLEDSAMYFCASGQGEFYEQYFGPGTRLTVT.

This chain joins TRBV15 and TRBJ1-2; 8 nucleotides agree with TRBD1. Germline CDR1 LNHNV, CDR2 YYDKDF (reference sequence). Germline trimming cut 9 bases from V and 7 bases from J; bases unmatched to any gene: 13. There are 14 residues in the CDR3. The CDR3: CATSPPTGAGGYTF. The DNA for the CDR3 is TGTGCCACTAGCCCTCCGACAGGGGCTGGTGGCTACACCTTC.

The CDR3 DNA reads TGTGCCAGCAGCATTTCCGGGACAGGGGGCGCAGATACGCAGTATTTT. Translation: CASSISGTGGADTQYF. This chain connects TRBV13 to TRBJ2-3; 12 nucleotides match TRBD1. The CDR3 extends over 16 amino acids. After removal of 5 bases from V and 4 bases from J, the junction contained 7 bases not matched to a gene. Germline loops: CDR1 PRHDT, CDR2 FYEKMQ (reference sequence).

This chain joins TRBV5-1 and TRBJ1-1, with 8 positions matching TRBD1. This CDR3 is 15 amino acids long. In germline, CDR1 is SGHRS, CDR2 YFSETQ. Germline trimming cut 0 bases from V and 7 bases from J; bases unmatched to any gene: 8. The CDR3 here is CASSLVTGATNEAFF. CDR3 bases: TGCGCCAGCAGCTTGGTGACAGGGGCTACCAATGAAGCTTTCTTT. The full variable domain, completed using reference TRBV5-1 and TRBJ1-1, is KAGVTQTPRYLIKTRGQQVTLSCSPISGHRSVSWYQQTPGQGLQFLFEYFSETQRNKGNFPGRFSGRQFSNSRSEMNVSTLELGDSALYLCASSLVTGATNEAFFGQGTRLTVV.

The chain joins TRBV29-1 to TRBJ2-7, with TRBD1 matching over 8 bases. The CDR3 is 13 amino acids. Unmatched junction bases numbered 4, after V lost 2 bases and J lost 4 bases. The germline V gene encodes CDR1 SQVTM and CDR2 ANQGSEA. The CDR3 DNA follows: TGCAGCGTTGAACTCGGACAGGGTTACGAGCAGTACTTC. This translates into CSVELGQGYEQYF.

The sample holds a few counts of this clonotype. The V gene is TRBV2, the J gene TRBJ2-1; 10 nucleotides line up with TRBD2. This CDR3 has 15 residues. V shed 7 bases and J 12 bases; nucleotides not matched to a gene: 15. Germline V gene lookup returns CDR1 SNHLY and CDR2 FYNNEI. Here the CDR3 reads CASNLASGGIWWQFF. CDR3 DNA sequence: TGTGCCAGCAATCTCGCTAGCGGGGGAATTTGGTGGCAGTTCTTC.

This clonotype has just a few counts. The chain joins TRBV12-3 or TRBV12-4 to TRBJ1-4; 8 bases map to TRBD1. Trimming cost V 8 bases and J 8 bases; bases outside gene matches: 4. This CDR3 spans 12 amino acids. This chain's CDR3 is CASVRTGEKLFF. CDR3 nucleotides: TGTGCCAGCGTACGGACAGGGGAAAAACTGTTTTTT.

This clonotype was found many times. This chain connects TRBV20-1 to TRBJ2-7; 7 bases map to TRBD2. CDR1 and CDR2 (germline): DFQATT, SNEGSKA (reference sequence). This CDR3 spans 12 amino acids. The J segment lost 7 bases and the V segment lost 5 bases, leaving 8 bases of the junction unmatched. This CDR3 is CSASRTRGEQYV. CDR3 sequence (DNA): TGCAGTGCTTCACGGACTAGAGGGGAGCAGTACGTC.

The chain recombines TRBV6-5 with TRBJ1-2; D unclear. The CDR3 covers 12 residues. V shed 7 bases and J shed 4 bases, with 10 bases lying between them. The germline gives CDR1 MNHEY, CDR2 SVGAGI. The CDR3 DNA follows: TGTGCCAGCACTCTGGCGGGCTATGGCTACACCTTC. Translating it yields CASTLAGYGYTF.

The V and J genes are TRBV5-6 and TRBJ2-1; TRBD1 matches 7 bases. The trim removed 6 bases at V and 5 bases at J, leaving 8 bases unmatched. The germline CDR1 and CDR2 sequences are SGHDT and YYEEEE. The CDR3 is 14 amino acids. CDR3 amino acids: CASTLGDSHNEQFF. As DNA, the CDR3 is TGTGCCAGCACATTAGGGGACAGTCACAATGAGCAGTTCTTC.

The gene calls are TRBV10-2 and TRBJ2-5; TRBD2 is a possible D gene (5 bases). The V and J ends lost 6 bases and 1 base respectively, with 9 bases between them. There are 13 residues in the CDR3. Germline CDR1 is WSHSY and CDR2 is SAAADI. The CDR3 coding sequence is TGCGCCAGCAGGGGAGTAATCCAAGAGACCCAGTACTTC. Protein sequence: CASRGVIQETQYF.

CDR3 protein: CASSLALAGGQYF. For the CDR3, the DNA is TGTGCCAGCAGTTTAGCCCTAGCGGGGGGTCAGTACTTC. The chain is built from TRBV12-3 or TRBV12-4 and TRBJ2-5, with 11 positions matching TRBD2. The CDR3 consists of 13 residues. J lost 11 bases, V lost 0 bases, and 2 bases had no gene match.

This clonotype was seen only a few times. The rearrangement uses TRBV2 and TRBJ2-1; no clear D gene. The CDR3 extends over 15 amino acids. Trimming removed 1 base from V and 0 bases from J, with 7 bases in between. Per the germline V gene, CDR1 is SNHLY and CDR2 is FYNNEI. The CDR3 sequence: CASSEDMSSYNEQFF. DNA for the CDR3: TGTGCCAGCAGTGAAGACATGAGCTCCTACAATGAGCAGTTCTTC.

This clonotype occurred a few times. The chain uses TRBV20-1 and TRBJ1-2; possibly TRBD1 for D (5 bases). This CDR3 comprises 12 residues. Germline CDR1 DFQATT, CDR2 SNEGSKA (reference sequence). V was cut by 7 bases and J by 6 bases, with 15 bases left in between. CDR3 sequence (DNA): TGCAGTGTTAGGGACCGCGCGCATGGCTACACCTTC. It encodes CSVRDRAHGYTF.

This clonotype was counted only a few times. The chain combines TRBV5-1 with TRBJ2-7; 10 nucleotides match TRBD2. The germline V gene has CDR1 SGHRS and CDR2 YFSETQ. V lost 4 bases to trimming and J lost 4 bases; unmatched junction nucleotides: 5. The CDR3 is 14 residues long. CDR3 sequence reads: CASSQTSGAYEQYV. CDR3 bases: TGCGCCAGCAGCCAAACTAGCGGGGCATACGAGCAGTACGTC.

This clonotype was recorded at least ten times. The V gene is TRBV10-3, the J gene TRBJ1-6; TRBD1 is a possible D gene (5 bases). From germline, CDR1 is ENHRY and CDR2 SYGVKD. Trimming pared 3 bases from V and 9 bases from J, leaving 12 bases between. The CDR3 totals 14 residues. CDR3 amino acids: CAISDRADSSPLHF. CDR3 coding DNA: TGTGCCATCAGTGACAGGGCCGATTCTTCACCCCTCCACTTT.

This clonotype was counted between two and nine times. The chain combines TRBV4-1 with TRBJ2-5; maybe TRBD2 (5 bases). Per the germline V gene, CDR1 is MGHRA and CDR2 is YSYEKL. CDR3 length equals 17 residues. Deletions cut 3 bases from V and 9 bases from J, with 26 bases between. Here the CDR3 DNA reads TGCGCCAGCAGCCACTCCTCCGAGAGGCTTCCAGTCGGGGCCCAGTACTTC. Amino acids: CASSHSSERLPVGAQYF.

In regard to this clonotype: Germline and junction disagree at one end, which may indicate a read error. This rearrangement joins TRBV7-7 to TRBJ2-3; 8 nucleotides align to TRBD2. The CDR3 length is 16 residues. Germline V gene lookup returns CDR1 SSHAT and CDR2 FNYEAQ (reference sequence). The CDR3 region has the DNA TGTGCTAGCAGCGACGGATCGGGGGGGCTGGTAGATACGCAGTATTTT. It yields the protein CASSDGSGGLVDTQYF.

This clonotype showed up just a few times. The genes are TRBV7-2 and TRBJ2-5; 12 bases line up with TRBD1. The germline V gene encodes CDR1 SGHTA and CDR2 FQGNSA. V shed 5 bases, J shed 5 bases, and the junction held 9 bases outside the gene matches. The CDR3 has 16 amino acids. CDR3 in amino acids: CASSIQGQGAWETQYF. CDR3 sequence (DNA): TGTGCCAGCAGCATACAGGGACAGGGGGCATGGGAGACCCAGTACTTC.

The chain employs TRBV11-2 and TRBJ2-1, with D perhaps TRBD1 (5 bases). The CDR3 has 13 residues. V lost 4 bases and J 4 bases, leaving 8 bases between the germline ends. From germline, CDR1 is SGHAT and CDR2 FQNNGV. For the CDR3, the DNA is TGTGCCAGCAGCTCTGACAGATACAATGAGCAGTTCTTC. Encoded protein: CASSSDRYNEQFF.